These 2 T cell receptor beta chains were sequenced from one sample in a study of T cell responses to AZD1222 COVID-19 vaccine. Some clones are missing from TCRdb's copy, which holds only in-frame ones; the method was immunoSEQ multiplex PCR. Here the sample spans under 200,000 clones, over 80% being singletons. This specimen was peripheral blood, taken on day 0 of AZD1222 vaccination. Receptors were obtained from an adult in good health.

This chain's CDR3 is CATSRAGAGSVEKLFF. DNA for the CDR3: TGTGCCACCAGCAGAGCTGGGGCAGGGAGCGTAGAAAAACTGTTTTTT. The chain has TRBV15 and TRBJ1-4, with a possible D match to TRBD1 (5 bases). Trimming removed 1 base at V and 8 bases at J, with 17 bases between. Per the germline V gene, CDR1 is LNHNV and CDR2 is YYDKDF (reference sequence). This CDR3 has 16 residues.

The chain employs TRBV3-1 (or the pseudogene TRBV3-2) and TRBJ2-1, with D unclear. The V and J ends lost 5 bases and 3 bases respectively, with 8 bases between them. Looked up from germline, CDR1 is LGHDT and CDR2 is YNNKEL (reference sequence). This CDR3 region has 13 residues. The CDR3 here is CASSGNDYNEQFF. The CDR3 DNA reads TGTGCCAGCAGCGGGAATGACTACAATGAGCAGTTCTTC.